This is a list of T cell receptor beta chains from one sample in a study of shared clonotypes between healthy human individuals. Using immunoSEQ multiplex PCR, the repertoire was profiled, and TCRdb retains in-frame clones only, with some absent. Of hundreds of thousands of clones listed, 96% are singletons. The sample consisted of naive CD4+ T cells sorted from blood. The receptors here all came from a woman in her 30s in good health. Each CDR3 is given with its conserved first and last residue. The order of the fields is J gene, D gene, V gene, clone size, CDR3 protein, CDR3 DNA. D genes are given only for firm matches. Expanded clones are given a class, and other clones once, few, many or no size at all.

TRBJ2-6	NA	TRBV28	NA	CASSSPTVSSGANVLTF	TGTGCCAGCAGTTCCCCGACCGTATCCTCTGGGGCCAACGTCCTGACTTTC
TRBJ2-2	NA	TRBV7-9	NA	CASQNTGELFF	TGTGCCAGCCAGAACACCGGGGAGCTGTTTTTT
TRBJ1-4	NA	TRBV30	NA	CAWSVSGDGKLFF	TGTGCCTGGAGTGTATCGGGTGACGGAAAACTGTTTTTT
TRBJ2-1	NA	TRBV5-6	NA	CASSLRGTNNEQFF	TGTGCCAGCAGCTTAAGGGGGACCAACAATGAGCAGTTCTTC
TRBJ1-5	TRBD1	TRBV29-1	NA	CSVETGDLSNQPQHF	TGCAGCGTTGAGACAGGGGACTTGAGCAATCAGCCCCAGCATTTT
TRBJ2-1	NA	TRBV2	NA	CASRGTSSYNEQFF	TGTGCCAGCAGAGGGACGAGCTCCTACAATGAGCAGTTCTTC
TRBJ2-2	NA	TRBV27	once	CASSLSSSTGELFF	TGTGCCAGCAGTTTATCTAGTTCTACCGGGGAGCTGTTTTTT
TRBJ2-7	NA	TRBV19	NA	CASSTPGTQDYEQYF	TGTGCCAGTAGTACCCCCGGGACCCAAGACTACGAGCAGTACTTC
TRBJ2-1	TRBD2	TRBV6-5	NA	CASSYSRAGVKFF	TGTGCCAGCAGTTACTCTAGGGCGGGAGTAAAGTTCTTC
TRBJ1-1	NA	TRBV6-6	once	CASRARLLDTEAFF	TGTGCCAGCAGAGCCCGCCTCTTGGACACTGAAGCTTTCTTT
TRBJ2-1	TRBD2	TRBV14	NA	CASSQVSFWREINNEQFF	TGTGCCAGCAGCCAAGTCTCTTTCTGGCGGGAGATAAACAATGAGCAGTTCTTC
TRBJ2-6	NA	TRBV6-1	NA	CASSAATGANVLTF	TGTGCCAGCAGTGCAGCAACTGGGGCCAACGTCCTGACTTTC
TRBJ2-1	TRBD2	TRBV5-6	NA	CASSTPGGRAWNEQFF	TGTGCCAGCAGCACCCCCGGCGGGAGGGCCTGGAATGAGCAGTTCTTC
TRBJ1-1	NA	TRBV11-1	NA	CASSRRNTKNTEAFF	TGTGCCAGCAGTCGACGGAATACGAAGAACACTGAAGCTTTCTTT
TRBJ2-7	NA	TRBV28	NA	CASSFSAYEQYF	TGTGCCAGCAGTTTTTCGGCCTACGAGCAGTACTTC
TRBJ2-2	NA	TRBV5-1	NA	CASSSPPTGELFF	TGCGCCAGCAGCTCGCCCCCCACCGGGGAGCTGTTTTTT
TRBJ2-7	NA	TRBV5-1	NA	CASSSGRSEQYF	TGCGCCAGCAGCTCTGGACGTAGCGAGCAGTACTTC
TRBJ1-2	NA	TRBV10-3	NA	CAINRLEHGYTF	TGTGCCATCAATCGACTGGAGCATGGCTACACCTTC
TRBJ1-1	NA	TRBV7-2	NA	CASSLAPLLVAHEAFF	TGTGCCAGCAGCTTAGCCCCACTCTTGGTGGCACATGAAGCTTTCTTT
TRBJ2-3	NA	TRBV10-1	NA	CASNEGSNLDTQYF	TGCGCCAGCAACGAGGGGTCGAATTTGGATACGCAGTATTTT
TRBJ2-6	NA	TRBV10-2	NA	CASSESSGANVLTF	TGCGCCAGCAGTGAGTCATCTGGGGCCAACGTCCTGACTTTC
TRBJ1-1	NA	TRBV30	NA	CALLGRGTMNTEAFF	TGTGCGTTGCTGGGACGGGGCACTATGAACACTGAAGCTTTCTTT
TRBJ2-7	TRBD2	TRBV27	NA	CASGRLAGVYEQYF	TGTGCCAGCGGACGACTAGCGGGAGTATACGAGCAGTACTTC
TRBJ2-7	TRBD2	TRBV4-2	few	CASSQALTSGRAYEQYF	TGTGCCAGCAGCCAAGCCCTGACTAGCGGGAGGGCCTACGAGCAGTACTTC
TRBJ2-2	TRBD2	TRBV4-2	NA	CASSQPLGLAGTNTGELFF	TGTGCCAGCAGCCAACCACTCGGACTAGCGGGAACGAACACCGGGGAGCTGTTTTTT
TRBJ1-3	NA	TRBV30	NA	CASGRSLPGNTIYF	TGTGCCTCGGGCCGCTCCTTGCCTGGAAACACCATATATTTT
TRBJ2-5	NA	TRBV7-8	NA	CASSPDRFQETQYF	TGTGCCAGCAGCCCAGATCGATTCCAAGAGACCCAGTACTTC
TRBJ1-1	NA	TRBV25-1	NA	CASSFQEGMKTEAFF	TGTGCCAGCAGTTTCCAAGAAGGGATGAAGACTGAAGCTTTCTTT
TRBJ1-2	NA	TRBV5-1	NA	CASSLVSAANYGYTF	TGCGCCAGCAGCTTGGTGTCGGCAGCCAACTATGGCTACACCTTC